These T cell receptor beta chains were read from a single sample in a study of T cells in Graves' hyperthyroidism and ophthalmopathy. MiXCR, applied by TCRdb to the multiplex PCR reads, yields one record per CDR3 protein. The table has a few hundred thousand distinct CDR3 sequences, 15% to 18% seen once. The sample consisted of blood. The receptors were gathered from a woman aged 25 to 39 with Graves' hyperthyroidism. Both conserved end residues are trimmed from each CDR3. The order of the fields is V gene, J gene, CDR3 protein.

TRBV12-3/TRBV12-4,TRBJ2-4,ASTPPGGAKNIQY
TRBV4-3,TRBJ1-1,ASSQTPYTGTGGAEAF
TRBV15,TRBJ1-5,ATSRDPPHRNSNQPQH
TRBV2,TRBJ1-2,ASSDLVLYGYT
TRBV4-1,TRBJ2-7,ASSPRQDSYEQY
TRBV12-3/TRBV12-4,TRBJ2-3,AHDTPGATLTDTQY
TRBV20-1,TRBJ2-1,SASLTSGGNEQF
TRBV11-1,TRBJ2-2,ASSFEQGDTGELF
TRBV10-3,TRBJ1-5,AISSRVGNQPQH
TRBV20-1,TRBJ2-5,SALGGEGQETQY
TRBV19,TRBJ2-7,ASSTGGRGEQY
TRBV15,TRBJ2-3,ATSIEDHLRYTQY
TRBV6-1,TRBJ2-7,ASSGDRGSYEQY
TRBV15,TRBJ2-3,ATSPIAGGTDTQY
TRBV12-3/TRBV12-4,TRBJ2-3,ASSPTGTSRDTQY
TRBV7-2,TRBJ2-1,ASSLSLAGMYNEQF
TRBV30,TRBJ1-6,AWSPLLAGNSPLH
TRBV7-9,TRBJ2-7,ASSFETGGDEQY
TRBV19,TRBJ1-2,ASSLRALGYGYT
TRBV20-1,TRBJ2-1,SARIAGGGWNEQF
TRBV24-1,TRBJ2-3,ATSEGTGSGILSSTDTQY
TRBV2,TRBJ2-4,ASSEAGGGLAKNIQY
TRBV18,TRBJ2-1,ASSPNTGQGIEQF
TRBV10-3,TRBJ2-1,AIRGVTDEQF
TRBV5-1,TRBJ1-2,ASSLGQGGVNYGYT
TRBV5-1,TRBJ2-3,ASSLWSSDTQY
TRBV19,TRBJ1-5,ASSSGQSVRLGDQPQH
TRBV27,TRBJ2-6,ASRLPGQGMTGANVLT
TRBV27,TRBJ2-5,ASRGQGLETQY
TRBV2,TRBJ2-1,ASRALAGAGNEQF
TRBV7-9,TRBJ1-5,ASSLVRSEYSNQPQH
TRBV6-2/TRBV6-3,TRBJ1-5,ASGPSTTGPQPQH
TRBV3-1,TRBJ2-7,ASSQADSSYEQY
TRBV5-1,TRBJ1-6,ACSLPRGGTNSPLH
TRBV5-1,TRBJ2-3,ASSLGQPTDTQY
TRBV20-1,TRBJ2-2,SAGGGSSRTGELF
TRBV27,TRBJ2-2,ASSIRAGELF
TRBV6-2/TRBV6-3,TRBJ2-7,ASSYLGLSSYEQY
TRBV29-1,TRBJ2-4,SVDVGKNIQY
TRBV30,TRBJ2-7,AWTRRTNYEQY
TRBV19,TRBJ1-2,ASTADYGYT
TRBV27,TRBJ1-1,ASRRGGTEAF